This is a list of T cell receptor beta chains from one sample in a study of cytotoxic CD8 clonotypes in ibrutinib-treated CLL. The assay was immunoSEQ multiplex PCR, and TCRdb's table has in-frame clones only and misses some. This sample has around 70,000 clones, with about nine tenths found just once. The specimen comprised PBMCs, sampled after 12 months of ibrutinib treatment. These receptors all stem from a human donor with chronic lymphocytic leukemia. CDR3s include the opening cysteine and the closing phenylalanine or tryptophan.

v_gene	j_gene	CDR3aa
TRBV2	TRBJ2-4	CASIRTGLGQNIQYF
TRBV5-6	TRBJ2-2	CASTRRSTGYNTGELFF
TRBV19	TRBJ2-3	CASRTGGGDTQYF
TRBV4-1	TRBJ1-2	CASSQKGFSGYTF
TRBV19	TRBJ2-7	CASSIDDRGYEQYF
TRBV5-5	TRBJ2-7	CASSLFQGYEQYF
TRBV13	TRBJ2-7	CASSLHYEQYF
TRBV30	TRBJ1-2	CAWSVRATGDYGYTF
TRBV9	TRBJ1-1	CASSVGYALNTEAFF
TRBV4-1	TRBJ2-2	CASSPGQAGNTGELFF
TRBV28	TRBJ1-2	CASSSDWGYTF
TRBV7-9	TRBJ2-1	CASSSPRLAGGPNEQFF
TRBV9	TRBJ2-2	CASSVGLAGVPGELFF
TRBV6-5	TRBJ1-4	CASSRARGGEKLFF
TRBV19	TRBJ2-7	CASRRTGGDESRYEQYF
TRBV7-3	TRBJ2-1	CASSLWREGRNEQFF
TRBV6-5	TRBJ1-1	CASSRSTGSGEAFF
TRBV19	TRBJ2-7	CASSMADTSYEQYF
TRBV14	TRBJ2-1	CASSQFRDYNEQFF
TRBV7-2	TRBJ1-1	CASSVNLGGTEAFF
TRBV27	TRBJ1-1	CASRGGLARGPEAFF
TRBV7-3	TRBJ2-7	CASSLTDSYEQYF
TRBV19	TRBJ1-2	CASSRQGARFGYTF
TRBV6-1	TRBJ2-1	CASSEALLYNEQFF
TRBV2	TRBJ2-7	CASRKTGLLSHEQYF
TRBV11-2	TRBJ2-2	CASSIGTGRSGELFF
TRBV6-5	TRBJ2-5	CASSYSLGATETQYF
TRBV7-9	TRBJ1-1	CASSHPLNTEAFF
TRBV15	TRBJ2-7	CATSRGTSGTLEQYF
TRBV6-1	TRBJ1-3	CASSAFLGNTIYF
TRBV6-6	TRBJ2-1	CASSFGTGQSDEQFF
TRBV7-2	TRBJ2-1	CASSRSGSNLNEQFF
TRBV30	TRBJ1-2	CAWSDRQTSNYGYTF
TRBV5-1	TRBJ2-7	CASSPGTGAYEQYF
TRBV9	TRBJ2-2	CASSVETSGRLAGELFF
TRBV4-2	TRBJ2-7	CASSQGPGYEQYF
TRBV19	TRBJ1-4	CASSIAIRGTGNEKLFF
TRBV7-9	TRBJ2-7	CASSVRSGRLYEQYF
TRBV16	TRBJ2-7	CASSPPDEQYF
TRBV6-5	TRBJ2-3	CASRRGSGTDTQYF
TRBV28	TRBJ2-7	CASGPDFRRGAEDEQYF
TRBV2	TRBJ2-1	CASSHPGLAGEHEQFF
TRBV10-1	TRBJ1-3	CASSESSGRGNTIYF
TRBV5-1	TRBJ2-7	CASSFGGTDYEQYF
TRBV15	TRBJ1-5	CATSSPLSNQPQHF
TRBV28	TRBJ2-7	CASSLLYEQYF
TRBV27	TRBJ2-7	CASSSRRWGLLWEQYF
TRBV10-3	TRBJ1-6	CAISESIGWADNSPLHF
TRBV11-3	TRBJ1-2	CASSLASQGAKNYGYTF
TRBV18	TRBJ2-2	CASSGDTGELFF
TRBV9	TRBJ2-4	CASSVGTIGGRDGKNIQYF
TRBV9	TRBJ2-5	CASTPGDRETQYF
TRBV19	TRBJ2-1	CASSPGTSGYNEQFF
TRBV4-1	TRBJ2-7	CASSQAPRGGSYEQYF
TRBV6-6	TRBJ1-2	CASSYAGGQGDGYTF
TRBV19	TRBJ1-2	CASSVPQGSNYGYTF
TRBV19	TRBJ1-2	CASSLQGDYGYTF
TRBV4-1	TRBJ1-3	CASSQVDFIGDSGNTIYF
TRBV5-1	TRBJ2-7	CASSPWAGGYSYEQYF
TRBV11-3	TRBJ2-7	CASTLGAGVSYEQYF